The 10 T cell receptor beta chains reported below all come from one sample, sequenced in a study of brain metastases from non-small cell lung cancer. Sequenced by immunoSEQ multiplex PCR; TCRdb stores in-frame clones only, minus some. Among almost 4,500 clones, about 86% were seen once, and the ten largest hold 5% to 6.5%. The material sequenced was tumor-adjacent normal tissue. These receptors were taken from a donor at least 40 years old with non-small cell lung cancer.

The rearrangement joins TRBV2 to TRBJ2-1; 9 nucleotides agree with TRBD1. This CDR3 region has 14 residues. Losses at the gene ends were 6 bases for V and 5 bases for J; bases not matched to a gene: 5. Looked up from germline, CDR1 is SNHLY and CDR2 is FYNNEI. The CDR3: CASRGQGRNNEQFF. The CDR3 coding sequence is TGTGCCAGCAGGGGACAGGGAAGAAACAATGAGCAGTTCTTC.

The V call is TRBV10-2, the J call TRBJ1-5; no clear D gene. The CDR3 loop spans 14 amino acids. Germline CDR1 reads WSHSY; CDR2 reads SAAADI. The V end was cut by 7 bases, the J end by 4 bases, with 14 bases between. The DNA for the CDR3 is TGCGCCAGCACCCTGACCGACCGAAATCAGCCCCAGCATTTT. Residues: CASTLTDRNQPQHF.

The chain links TRBV7-8 to TRBJ1-4, with D hard to call. V was shortened by 6 bases and J by 1 base, with 6 bases between the two germline ends. The CDR3 consists of 13 residues. Germline values: CDR1 SGHVS, CDR2 FQNEAQ. In nucleotides, the CDR3 is TGTGCCAGCAGACAGCAAACTAATGAAAAACTGTTTTTT. Its protein is CASRQQTNEKLFF.

Comments on this clone: An end of the junction differs from the germline gene, which may be a read error. The same CDR3 also results from other DNA sequences found in this sample. The rearrangement uses TRBV18 and TRBJ1-6; 7 bases map to TRBD1. Germline-derived CDR1 and CDR2 are KGHSH and LQKENI. This CDR3 is built from 14 residues. In nucleotides, the CDR3 is TGTGCCAGCTCAGCCGGGACAGACAATTCACCCCTTCACTTT. Protein sequence: CASSAGTDNSPLHF.

This clone has just a few counts. The chain has TRBV5-1 and TRBJ2-5; tentative D call: TRBD2 (6 bases). The CDR3 is made up of 14 amino acids. Germline CDR1 is SGHRS and CDR2 is YFSETQ. V gave up 5 bases and J gave up 2 bases, with 13 bases separating them. The CDR3 protein is CASSTGSGQETQYF. CDR3 DNA: TGCGCCAGCAGTACCGGGAGTGGGCAAGAGACCCAGTACTTC.

Comment on this clone: At one boundary the junction diverges from the germline segment, which might be a read error. The J gene is TRBJ2-3, the V gene TRBV6-4; possibly TRBD2 for D (5 bases). The germline V gene has CDR1 MRHNA and CDR2 SNTAGT. The CDR3 loop spans 16 amino acids. The CDR3 here is CVSSDSTKGFPDTQYF. The DNA of the CDR3 is TGTGTCAGCAGTGACTCGACTAAAGGGTTCCCAGATACGCAGTATTTT.

As for this clone: Other DNA sequences in this sample translate to the same CDR3. The chain uses TRBV30 and TRBJ1-5; 9 bases match TRBD1. This CDR3 spans 15 amino acids. Germline lookup yields CDR1 GTSNPN and CDR2 SVGIG (reference sequence). The CDR3 spells CAWERQGGSNQPQHF. CDR3 DNA sequence: TGTGCTTGGGAAAGACAGGGGGGAAGCAATCAGCCCCAGCATTTT. The full variable domain, completed using reference TRBV30 and TRBJ1-5, is SQTIHQWPATLVQPVGSPLSLECTVEGTSNPNLYWYRQAAGRGLQLLFYSVGIGQISSEVPQNLSASRPQDRQFILSSKKLLLSDSGFYLCAWERQGGSNQPQHFGDGTRLSIL.

This clone showed up just once. The J gene is TRBJ2-1, the V gene TRBV28, with 7 positions matching TRBD1. The V segment lost 6 bases and the J segment 7 bases; nucleotides outside the gene matches: 12. The V gene's germline CDR1 is MDHEN and CDR2 SYDVKM. This CDR3 spans 15 amino acids. The CDR3 region is CASSYRDRVRNEQFF. Written as DNA, the CDR3 is TGTGCCAGCAGCTACCGGGACAGAGTAAGAAATGAGCAGTTCTTC.

The CDR3 bases are TGCGCCAGCAGTCCCGGTGGTGAGATTGAGCAGTTCTTC. It encodes CASSPGGEIEQFF. The chain employs TRBV5-1 and TRBJ2-1, with unresolved D. CDR3 length: 13 amino acids. V was cut by 5 bases and J by 9 bases, with 15 bases left in between. The germline V gene has CDR1 SGHRS and CDR2 YFSETQ.

This chain uses TRBV13 with TRBJ2-1; 7 bases map to TRBD2. Germline CDR1 reads PRHDT; CDR2 reads FYEKMQ (reference sequence). V dropped 7 bases and J dropped 9; count of bases not matched to a gene: 9. This CDR3 is 13 amino acids long. The chain's CDR3 is CASIVAGVPEQFF. As DNA, the CDR3 is TGTGCCAGCATAGTGGCGGGAGTGCCTGAGCAGTTCTTC.